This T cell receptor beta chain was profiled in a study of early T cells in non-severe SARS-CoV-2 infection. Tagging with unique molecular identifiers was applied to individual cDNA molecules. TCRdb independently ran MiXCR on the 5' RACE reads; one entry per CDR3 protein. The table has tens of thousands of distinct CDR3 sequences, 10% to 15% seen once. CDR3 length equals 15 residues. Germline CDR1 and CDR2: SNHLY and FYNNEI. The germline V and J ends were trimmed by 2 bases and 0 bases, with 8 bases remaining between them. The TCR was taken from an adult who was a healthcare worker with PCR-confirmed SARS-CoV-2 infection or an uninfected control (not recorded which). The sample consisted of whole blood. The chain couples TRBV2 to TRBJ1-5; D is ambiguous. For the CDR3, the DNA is TGTGCCAGCAGTGAATTCAGTTATAGCAATCAGCCCCAGCATTTT. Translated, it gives CASSEFSYSNQPQHF.